This T cell receptor (beta chain) was sequenced during a study of tumor-infiltrating lymphocytes in primary liver carcinoma. Study as a whole: Spanning 30 to 69 years of age, the patients were men and women. Study-wide points: Only about 7.5-24% of top clones appeared in all five tumor regions.

The investigators made TCR beta cDNA from approximately 500 ng total RNA, using a constant-region primer. Three nested multiplex PCR rounds, a slightly modified ARM-PCR, produced the libraries for TCR beta. Running 9 to 10 cycles apiece, the first two PCR rounds relied on TRBV1-TRBV30 forward primers together with a C-beta reverse primer. TCRdb re-derived calls from the multiplex PCR reads in MiXCR, one entry per CDR3 protein. The table shows roughly 30,000 distinct CDR3 sequences, with 71% occurring only once. As to this clonotype: As yet, its antigen is unknown. A read error may explain this, as a much larger clone is one base away. A read error is likely, as this CDR3 ends without the conserved phenylalanine or tryptophan.

V shed 5 bases and J 6 bases; nucleotides not matched to a gene: 10. This CDR3 has 16 amino acids. Germline CDR1 and CDR2: SNHLY and FYNNEI. Total RNA and DNA came together from about 21-30 mg of bulk tissue without cell sorting. The chain carries TRBV2 and TRBJ2-3; 11 bases fit TRBD2. Input material: liver tumor tissue from sampling region 3. This sample's subset: tumor region T3, left-lateral pole. The clonotype was recovered from a young woman with primary liver carcinoma and hepatitis B virus infection. The CDR3 loop reads CASSSGLAAPSDTQYY. The CDR3 coding sequence is TGTGCCAGCAGTTCGGGACTAGCGGCTCCGTCCGATACGCAGTATTAT.